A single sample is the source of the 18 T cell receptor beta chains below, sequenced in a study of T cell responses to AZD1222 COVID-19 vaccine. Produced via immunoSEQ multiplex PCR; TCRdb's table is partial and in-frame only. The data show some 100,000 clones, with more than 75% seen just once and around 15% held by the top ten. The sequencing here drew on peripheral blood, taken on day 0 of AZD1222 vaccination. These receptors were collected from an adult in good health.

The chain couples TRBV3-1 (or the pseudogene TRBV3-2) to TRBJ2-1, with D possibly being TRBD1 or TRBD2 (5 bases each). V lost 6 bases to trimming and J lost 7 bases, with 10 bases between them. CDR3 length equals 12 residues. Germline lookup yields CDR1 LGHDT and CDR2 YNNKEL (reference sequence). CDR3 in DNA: TGTGCCAGCAGGAAAGAGGGGAATGAGCAGTTCTTC. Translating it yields CASRKEGNEQFF.

The CDR3 is CASSLDRSRGPQHF. CDR3 bases: TGTGCCAGCAGTTTAGATAGGTCTCGGGGGCCCCAGCATTTT. The chain recombines TRBV27 with TRBJ1-5; unclear D gene. The length of the CDR3 is 14 residues. Germline-derived CDR1 and CDR2 are MNHEY and SMNVEV (reference sequence). V shed 2 bases and J shed 9 bases, with 14 bases lying between them.

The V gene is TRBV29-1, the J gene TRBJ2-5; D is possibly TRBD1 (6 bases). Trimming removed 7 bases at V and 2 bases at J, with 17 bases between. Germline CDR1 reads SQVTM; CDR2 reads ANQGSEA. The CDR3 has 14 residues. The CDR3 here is CSAVTGTPQETQYF. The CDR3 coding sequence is TGCAGCGCCGTAACCGGGACACCTCAAGAGACCCAGTACTTC.

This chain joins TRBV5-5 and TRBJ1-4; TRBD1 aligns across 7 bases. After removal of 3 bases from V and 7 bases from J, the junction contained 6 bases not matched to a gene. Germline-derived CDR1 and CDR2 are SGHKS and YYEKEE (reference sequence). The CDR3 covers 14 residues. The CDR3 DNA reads TGTGCCAGCAGCTACCGAAGGGGGCTTGAAAAACTGTTTTTT. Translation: CASSYRRGLEKLFF.

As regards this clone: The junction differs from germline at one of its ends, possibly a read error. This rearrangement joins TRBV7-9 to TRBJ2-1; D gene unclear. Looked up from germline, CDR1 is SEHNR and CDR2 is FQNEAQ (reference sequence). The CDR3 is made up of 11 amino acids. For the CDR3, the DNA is TGTGCCAGCAGTCCCTACGATGAGCAGTTCTTC. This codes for CASSPYDEQFF.

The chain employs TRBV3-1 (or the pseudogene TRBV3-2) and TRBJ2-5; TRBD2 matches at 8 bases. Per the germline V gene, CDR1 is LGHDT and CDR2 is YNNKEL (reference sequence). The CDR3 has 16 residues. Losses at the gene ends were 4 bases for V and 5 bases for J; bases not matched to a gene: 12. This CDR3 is CASSPPGLVGLETQYF. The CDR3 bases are TGTGCCAGCAGCCCGCCGGGACTAGTGGGTTTGGAGACCCAGTACTTC.

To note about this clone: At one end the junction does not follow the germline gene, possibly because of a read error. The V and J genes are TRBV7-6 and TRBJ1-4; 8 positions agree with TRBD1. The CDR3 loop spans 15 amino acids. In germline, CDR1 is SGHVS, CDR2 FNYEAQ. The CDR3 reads CASSLRTGTSEKLFF. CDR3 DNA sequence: TGTGCCAGCAGCTTACGGACAGGGACTAGTGAAAAACTGTTTTTT.

The CDR3 DNA reads as TGTGCCAGCAGCCAAGACGGCTTCTACGAGCAGTACTTC. It is translated as CASSQDGFYEQYF. V usage is TRBV4-2 and J usage is TRBJ2-7; no clear D gene. The CDR3 totals 13 residues. With 0 bases removed from V and 3 bases from J, the gap between germline ends came to 6 bases. In germline, CDR1 is LGHNA, CDR2 YNFKEQ.

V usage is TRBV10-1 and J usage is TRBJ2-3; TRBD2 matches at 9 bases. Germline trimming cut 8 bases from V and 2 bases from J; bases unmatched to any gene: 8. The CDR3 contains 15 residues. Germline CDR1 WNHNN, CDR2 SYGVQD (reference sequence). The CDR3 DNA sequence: TGCGCCAGCTCCATAGCGGGGGCCTCCACAGATACGCAGTATTTT. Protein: CASSIAGASTDTQYF.

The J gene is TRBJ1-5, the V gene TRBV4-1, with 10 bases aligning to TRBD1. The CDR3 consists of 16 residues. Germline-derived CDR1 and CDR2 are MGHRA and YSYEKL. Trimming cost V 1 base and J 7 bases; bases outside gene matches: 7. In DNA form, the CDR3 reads TGCGCCAGCAGCCAAGGGGGACAGGGGAACGAGCAGCCCCAGCATTTT. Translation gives CASSQGGQGNEQPQHF.

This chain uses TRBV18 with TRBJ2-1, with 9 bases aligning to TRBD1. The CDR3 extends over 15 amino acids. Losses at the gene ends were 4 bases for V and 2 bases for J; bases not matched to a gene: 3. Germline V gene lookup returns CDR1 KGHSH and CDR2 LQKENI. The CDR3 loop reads CASSLRTGAYNEQFF. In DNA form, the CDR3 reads TGTGCCAGCTCACTCCGGACAGGGGCCTACAATGAGCAGTTCTTC.

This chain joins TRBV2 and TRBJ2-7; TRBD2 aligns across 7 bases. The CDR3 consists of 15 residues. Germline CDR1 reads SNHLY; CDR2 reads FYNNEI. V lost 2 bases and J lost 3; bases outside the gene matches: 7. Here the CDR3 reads CASSERSGAVYEQYF. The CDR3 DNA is TGTGCCAGCAGTGAAAGGAGCGGGGCCGTCTACGAGCAGTACTTC.

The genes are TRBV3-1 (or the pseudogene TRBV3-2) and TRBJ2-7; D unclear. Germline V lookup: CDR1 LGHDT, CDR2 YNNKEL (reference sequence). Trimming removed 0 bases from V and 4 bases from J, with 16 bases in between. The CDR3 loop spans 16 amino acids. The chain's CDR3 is CASSQDLGNPPYEQYF. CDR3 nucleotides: TGTGCCAGCAGCCAAGATTTAGGGAATCCCCCGTACGAGCAGTACTTC.

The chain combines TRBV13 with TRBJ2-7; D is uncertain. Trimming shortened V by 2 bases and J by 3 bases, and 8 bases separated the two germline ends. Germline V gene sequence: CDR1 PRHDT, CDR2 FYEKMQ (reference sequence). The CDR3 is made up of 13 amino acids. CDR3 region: CASSLFLVYEQYF. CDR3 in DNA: TGTGCCAGCAGCTTATTTCTAGTCTACGAGCAGTACTTC.

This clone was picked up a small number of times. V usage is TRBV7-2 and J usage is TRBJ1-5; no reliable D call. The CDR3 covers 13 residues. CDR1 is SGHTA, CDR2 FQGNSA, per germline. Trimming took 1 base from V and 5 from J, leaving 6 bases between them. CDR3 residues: CASSLDTDQPQHF. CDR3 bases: TGTGCCAGCAGCTTAGACACCGATCAGCCCCAGCATTTT.

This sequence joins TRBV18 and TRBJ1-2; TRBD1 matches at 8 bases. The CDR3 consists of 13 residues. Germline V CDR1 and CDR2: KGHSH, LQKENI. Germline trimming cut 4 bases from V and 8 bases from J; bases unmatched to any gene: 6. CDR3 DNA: TGTGCCAGCTCACTCAGACAGGGGTCCGGCTACACCTTC. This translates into CASSLRQGSGYTF.

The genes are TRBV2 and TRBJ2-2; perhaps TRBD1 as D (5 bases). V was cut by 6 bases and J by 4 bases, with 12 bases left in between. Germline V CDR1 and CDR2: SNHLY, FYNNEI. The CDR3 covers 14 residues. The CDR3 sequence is CASSANRRTGELFF. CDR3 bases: TGTGCCAGCAGCGCTAACAGGCGCACCGGGGAGCTGTTTTTT.

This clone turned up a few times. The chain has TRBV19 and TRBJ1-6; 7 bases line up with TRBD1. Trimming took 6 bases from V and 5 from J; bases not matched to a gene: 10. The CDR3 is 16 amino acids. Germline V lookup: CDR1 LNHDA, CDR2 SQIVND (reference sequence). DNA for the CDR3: TGTGCCAGTAGCCTGGGACAGAACGTTCATAATTCACCCCTCCACTTT. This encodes CASSLGQNVHNSPLHF.